These T cell receptor beta chains were read from a single sample in a study of vaccination and CD4 T cells after COVID-19. The antigens these receptors bind are not known. TCRdb passed the PCR reads through MiXCR, listing each CDR3 protein once. The sample shows 20,000 to 30,000 distinct CDR3 sequences, around 70% of them seen only once. Sequenced here: CD4+ T cells from blood, cultured in vitro, sampled after SARS-CoV-2 vaccination. These receptor sequences come from a human donor who received a COVID-19 vaccine. Both conserved end residues are part of each CDR3. The D gene is left open where the match is weak.

D	V	CDR3
NA	TRBV20-1	CSGAGALNEQFF
TRBD1	TRBV7-2	CASSQDRVSYEQYF
TRBD2	TRBV7-8	CASSLSPAGHQETQYF
NA	TRBV20-1	CSARGGGSPLFF
NA	TRBV19	CASSMGAEDGYTF
NA	TRBV7-2	CASSLEPSSYEQYF
TRBD1	TRBV25-1	CASRITGGESTGYTF
TRBD1	TRBV7-9	CASSLAGQGYQPQHF
NA	TRBV12-3/TRBV12-4	CASRQVKGEQYF
TRBD2	TRBV5-1	CASSFAGGRETQYF
NA	TRBV5-8	CASSRVEGGETQYF
NA	TRBV30	CAWGLRGRDTDTQYF
NA	TRBV6-1	CASRQGGLLNTEAFF
TRBD2	TRBV5-1	CASSQGLAGGEETQYF
TRBD2	TRBV6-2/TRBV6-3	CASSQLAGTGNEQFF
NA	TRBV7-2	CASSLVRTYNEQFF
TRBD1	TRBV7-2	CASSPPGGQWTYGYTF
TRBD2	TRBV11-3	CASSPRAGHTDTQYF
NA	TRBV28	CASAGGTVSSYEQYF
TRBD2	TRBV20-1	CSAKPGLAGGRLLETQYF
NA	TRBV30	CAWNSRGPSYEQYF
NA	TRBV19	CASSIQGPPGQPQHF
TRBD1	TRBV20-1	CSARGQGALAGNTIYF
NA	TRBV21-1	CASSRQGRVSPLHF
NA	TRBV6-1	CASSEAEGEAFF
TRBD1	TRBV6-5	CASSYSTRGLQETQYF
NA	TRBV5-1	CASSFSGGAQGYGYTF
TRBD2	TRBV7-3	CASSNSLTSGGLTTGELFF
TRBD1	TRBV14	CASSQNRGWTEAFF
TRBD1	TRBV7-2	CASSLKTGTGTEQYF
TRBD1	TRBV5-1	CASSPMGGQGDTEAFF
NA	TRBV7-9	CASSLGGGGNTEAFF
NA	TRBV7-8	CASSLATGQPTEKLFF
TRBD2	TRBV19	CASTDRGGWTDTQYF
TRBD1	TRBV6-1	CASRKKPAGTGSYGYTF
NA	TRBV7-9	CASSTGLRGGTNQPQHF
TRBD2	TRBV7-2	CASSTGAASGGGETQYF
NA	TRBV10-1	CASSEGGDTDTQYF
NA	TRBV19	CASSISAANYGYTF
NA	TRBV6-1	CASRGLGEASSPLHF
NA	TRBV7-8	CASSLGVGSTEAFF